The clone carrying this T cell receptor beta chain was picked up many times. The antigen remains unidentified. The CDR3 length is 15 residues. CDR1 and CDR2 (germline): SGHTA, FQGNSA. V was clipped by 6 bases and J by 1 base, with 13 bases between them. TCRdb re-called the reads through MiXCR, storing one row per CDR3 protein. The table lists about half a million distinct CDR3 sequences, 30% to 40% of them singletons. The data were obtained in a study of T cell repertoires in cytomegalovirus infection. As for the study in general: Evidence of both CMV infection and a matching HLA type came from public TCR beta signatures. Notes on the study in general: Dominant in the ex vivo response were TCR beta clonotypes restricted by HLA-C and specific for CMV. Carriers of CMV and the relevant HLA type were discriminated by public TCR beta frequency.

The sequencing used cultured PBMCs, collected from culture after CMV antigen stimulation. The V gene is TRBV7-2, the J gene TRBJ2-4, with a weak D call TRBD2 (6 bases). This clonotype was obtained from a human donor in good health (CMV status not recorded). Some clones in this sample may be carry-over from other donors' samples. The CDR3 nucleotides read TGTGCCAGCAGTCTCGGAGGGCCGGCCAAAAACATTCAGTACTTC. Its translation: CASSLGGPAKNIQYF.